This T cell receptor (beta chain) derives from a study of blood T cells in healthy people across ages. A J-beta primer mix and a sample-barcoded 5' primer were used in a second PCR of about 7 to 11 cycles. A single record per CDR3 protein comes from TCRdb applying MiXCR to the 5' RACE reads. The table lists about 640,000 distinct CDR3 sequences, around 54% of them singletons. Germline CDR1 reads SNHLY; CDR2 reads FYNNEI. V lost 5 bases, J lost 4 bases, and 14 bases lay in between. The CDR3 totals 14 residues. The TCR was taken from a man in his 60s in good health. The genes are TRBV2 and TRBJ2-5; the D gene is possibly TRBD1 (6 bases). The sequenced material came from blood. The CDR3 region has the DNA TGTGCCAGCAGTCTAGAACAGGGTTCAGAGACCCAGTACTTC. Its protein product is CASSLEQGSETQYF.